This passage covers 25 T cell receptor beta chains from one sample sequenced in a study of CD8 T cells in ankylosing spondylitis. Whole-study results and caveats: Characteristic, it appeared, of ankylosing spondylitis blood was a TCR beta motif of eight highly homologous variants.

TCRdb re-called the 5' RACE reads with MiXCR, one entry per CDR3 protein. Among 470,000 or so distinct CDR3 sequences, 25% to 30% were seen once, and the ten largest hold roughly 1%. Their recognized antigens are unknown. What was sequenced was blood, either unsorted or a sorted T cell fraction (not recorded which). These receptors all come from a male donor with ankylosing spondylitis.

There are a few counts of this clonotype. The V gene is TRBV5-6, the J gene TRBJ1-2, with D perhaps TRBD1 (6 bases). This CDR3 region has 13 residues. Germline V lookup: CDR1 SGHDT, CDR2 YYEEEE. V lost 4 bases and J lost 4, with 11 bases in between. CDR3 region: CASSQQGPYGYTF. The CDR3 DNA sequence: TGTGCCAGCAGCCAACAGGGTCCCTATGGCTACACCTTC. Full variable domain (rest looked up from reference TRBV5-6 and TRBJ1-2): DAGVTQSPTHLIKTRGQQVTLRCSPKSGHDTVSWYQQALGQGPQFIFQYYEEEERQRGNFPDRFSGHQFPNYSSELNVNALLLGDSALYLCASSQQGPYGYTFGSGTRLTVV.

This clonotype was recorded a few times. V gene TRBV24-1 combines with J gene TRBJ2-1; D perhaps matches TRBD2 (6 bases). The CDR3 totals 19 residues. From germline, CDR1 is KGHDR and CDR2 SFDVKD. Trimming took off 3 bases at V and 1 base at J, with 21 bases between the two ends. CDR3 DNA: TGTGCCACCAGTGATCCCCGACGGGGACGGGAGAGTTCCTACAATGAGCAGTTCTTC. It yields the protein CATSDPRRGRESSYNEQFF.

This clonotype was observed once. The chain combines TRBV12-3 or TRBV12-4 with TRBJ2-7, with D perhaps matching TRBD1 (6 bases). Trimming stripped 1 base from V and 0 bases from J, with 13 bases between. The CDR3 loop spans 16 amino acids. Here the CDR3 DNA reads TGTGCCAGCAGTTTAGGTGGTGGGGGCCACTCCTACGAGCAGTACTTC. It encodes CASSLGGGGHSYEQYF.

The chain uses TRBV5-1 and TRBJ2-1; 10 bases agree with TRBD2. This CDR3 has 15 residues. Germline V gives CDR1 SGHRS, CDR2 YFSETQ. Losses at the gene ends were 2 bases for V and 8 bases for J; bases not matched to a gene: 7. CDR3 in amino acids: CASSLVTSGIYEQFF. In nucleotides, the CDR3 is TGCGCCAGCAGCTTAGTCACTAGCGGGATCTATGAGCAGTTCTTC.

This clonotype was detected a few times. The genes are TRBV5-1 and TRBJ2-7; TRBD1 or TRBD2 may be the D gene (5 bases each). V was shortened by 2 bases and J by 6 bases, with 9 bases between the two germline ends. Germline CDR1 reads SGHRS; CDR2 reads YFSETQ. The CDR3 is made up of 12 amino acids. The CDR3 loop is CASSLRGVEQYF. CDR3 DNA sequence: TGCGCCAGCAGCTTACGAGGGGTCGAGCAGTACTTC.

This clonotype showed up just a few times. The chain combines TRBV14 with TRBJ2-5; D is possibly TRBD2 (5 bases). The CDR3 loop spans 13 amino acids. CDR1 SGHDN and CDR2 FVKESK come from the germline V gene. Trimming removed 2 bases from V and 5 bases from J, with 9 bases in between. DNA of the CDR3: TGTGCCAGCAGCCAACGAGGCGGGGAGACCCAGTACTTC. It specifies CASSQRGGETQYF.

This rearrangement joins TRBV18 to TRBJ2-1; 8 nucleotides line up with TRBD2. The CDR3 is 19 residues long. Germline V gene sequence: CDR1 KGHSH, CDR2 LQKENI. Unmatched junction bases numbered 18, after V lost 3 bases and J lost 5 bases. The CDR3 region is CASSPPLQLTSGGDNEQFF. The DNA of the CDR3 is TGTGCCAGCTCACCTCCCCTTCAGCTCACTAGCGGAGGCGACAATGAGCAGTTCTTC.

This clonotype was counted between two and nine times. The V call is TRBV5-1, the J call TRBJ2-1; D might be TRBD2 (6 bases). CDR1 and CDR2 (germline): SGHRS, YFSETQ. Trimming shortened V by 4 bases and J by 2 bases, and 16 bases separated the two germline ends. This CDR3 region has 16 residues. CDR3 bases: TGCGCCAGCAGCGGATACGGGAGAAGGGCCTACAATGAGCAGTTCTTC. Its protein is CASSGYGRRAYNEQFF.

This chain uses TRBV18 with TRBJ2-5; 10 positions match TRBD2. V lost 4 bases to trimming and J lost 5 bases; unmatched junction nucleotides: 10. The CDR3 is made up of 16 amino acids. Germline V CDR1 and CDR2: KGHSH, LQKENI. CDR3 sequence (DNA): TGTGCCAGCTCACGAGGAGCGGGAGGGATCCCCGAGACCCAGTACTTC. Its protein product is CASSRGAGGIPETQYF. Full variable domain (missing parts from reference TRBV18 and TRBJ2-5): NAGVMQNPRHLVRRRGQEARLRCSPMKGHSHVYWYRQLPEEGLKFMVYLQKENIIDESGMPKERFSAEFPKEGPSILRIQQVVRGDSAAYFCASSRGAGGIPETQYFGPGTRLLVL.

This clonotype was seen a handful of times. The V gene is TRBV7-8, the J gene TRBJ2-7; no clear D. V was cut by 5 bases and J by 0 bases, with 11 bases left in between. The CDR3 loop spans 14 amino acids. Germline V gives CDR1 SGHVS, CDR2 FQNEAQ. The DNA for the CDR3 is TGTGCCAGCAGCGACCTTCCTAGCTCCTACGAGCAGTACGTC. This translates into CASSDLPSSYEQYV.

This clonotype showed up just a few times. This rearrangement joins TRBV3-1 to TRBJ2-1; a weak D match, TRBD2 (6 bases). The CDR3 is 13 amino acids. The germline V gene encodes CDR1 LGHDT and CDR2 YNNKEL (reference sequence). The ends were cut back, 1 base at V and 13 bases at J, with 14 bases in the middle. The CDR3 DNA follows: TGTGCCAGCAGCCAAGCACTAGCTTCCACCCAGTTCTTC. It is translated as CASSQALASTQFF.

To note about this clonotype: It is likely a read error, because the conserved phenylalanine at the end of the CDR3 is missing. V usage is TRBV20-1 and J usage is TRBJ1-1, with 8 positions matching TRBD1. This CDR3 is 14 amino acids long. Germline V gene lookup returns CDR1 DFQATT and CDR2 SNEGSKA (reference sequence). V was pared by 1 base and J by 8 bases, with 9 bases of the junction left unmatched. The CDR3: CSARVRTGQSEAFI. The CDR3 coding sequence is TGCAGTGCTAGAGTTCGGACAGGGCAATCCGAAGCTTTCATT.

This clonotype was counted between two and nine times. V is TRBV2 and J is TRBJ1-5; possibly TRBD1 for D (5 bases). Per germline, CDR1 SNHLY and CDR2 FYNNEI. Trimming took 5 bases from V and 5 from J, leaving 16 bases between them. The CDR3 extends over 15 amino acids. The CDR3 protein is CASSSIGQGDQPQHF. DNA for the CDR3: TGTGCCAGCAGTTCGATCGGGCAGGGCGATCAGCCCCAGCATTTT.

The V gene is TRBV7-2, the J gene TRBJ2-7; TRBD2 matches 11 bases. The CDR3 spans 15 residues. Germline V gene data show CDR1 as SGHTA and CDR2 as FQGNSA. V was pared by 5 bases and J by 1 base, with 4 bases of the junction left unmatched. The CDR3 DNA sequence: TGTGCCAGCAGCCCAAGACTAGCGGGGTCCTACGAGCAGTACTTC. This encodes CASSPRLAGSYEQYF.

The sample holds a few counts of this clonotype. The chain has TRBV20-1 and TRBJ2-1, with 14 bases that match TRBD2. Germline CDR1 is DFQATT and CDR2 is SNEGSKA (reference sequence). V lost 6 bases to trimming and J lost 4 bases; unmatched junction nucleotides: 11. CDR3 length: 17 amino acids. This CDR3 reads CSATWGLAGEFYNEQFF. The CDR3 region has the DNA TGCAGTGCAACGTGGGGACTAGCGGGAGAATTTTACAATGAGCAGTTCTTC.

This clonotype has just a few counts. V usage is TRBV20-1 and J usage is TRBJ1-5; 12 nucleotides match TRBD1. V was pared by 4 bases and J by 7 bases, with 8 bases of the junction left unmatched. Germline CDR1 reads DFQATT; CDR2 reads SNEGSKA (reference sequence). The CDR3 is 15 amino acids. CDR3 DNA: TGCAGTGCTACTATTCCGGGACAGGGGGCCCAGCCCCAGCATTTT. Its translation: CSATIPGQGAQPQHF.

The table lists this clonotype with a few counts. CDR3 coding DNA: TGCGCCAGCAGCTGGACAGGCGGGGTCGAGCAGTACTTC. Protein: CASSWTGGVEQYF. The chain employs TRBV5-1 and TRBJ2-7, with D possibly being TRBD1 (7 bases). Germline CDR1 SGHRS, CDR2 YFSETQ. The CDR3 sequence is 13 residues long. Trimming removed 3 bases from V and 6 bases from J, with 13 bases in between. The whole variable domain, filled in from reference TRBV5-1 and TRBJ2-7, reads KAGVTQTPRYLIKTRGQQVTLSCSPISGHRSVSWYQQTPGQGLQFLFEYFSETQRNKGNFPGRFSGRQFSNSRSEMNVSTLELGDSALYLCASSWTGGVEQYFGPGTRLTVT.

The chain links TRBV2 to TRBJ2-7; D unclear. Trimming took 7 bases from V and 4 from J, leaving 14 bases between them. The CDR3 spans 13 residues. Germline values: CDR1 SNHLY, CDR2 FYNNEI. The CDR3, as DNA: TGTGCCAGCAACCAGGATATGGGGTACGAGCAGTACTTC. Its protein is CASNQDMGYEQYF.

A few counts support this clonotype. V and J are TRBV7-8 and TRBJ1-1, with D possibly being TRBD1 (6 bases). The germline V and J ends were trimmed by 7 bases and 3 bases, with 15 bases remaining between them. The CDR3 sequence is 14 residues long. CDR1 is SGHVS, CDR2 FQNEAQ, per germline. As DNA, the CDR3 is TGTGCCAGCACCACTCGGGACACCTACACTGAAGCTTTCTTT. It encodes CASTTRDTYTEAFF.

The rearrangement joins TRBV2 to TRBJ1-5; D remains ambiguous. The germline V gene encodes CDR1 SNHLY and CDR2 FYNNEI. This CDR3 spans 14 amino acids. V was pared by 6 bases and J by 6 bases, with 15 bases between. For the CDR3, the DNA is TGTGCCAGCAGCGATGGGCGCCTCGGTCAGCCCCAGCATTTT. Protein sequence: CASSDGRLGQPQHF.

In DNA, the CDR3 is TGTGCCAGCAGCCCGAGACCACCCCCTGTGATAGAGACCCAGTACTTC. This sequence encodes CASSPRPPPVIETQYF. The chain recombines TRBV11-2 with TRBJ2-5; D remains ambiguous. Trimming took 5 bases from V and 4 from J, leaving 20 bases between them. The CDR3 loop spans 16 amino acids. Germline V gene lookup returns CDR1 SGHAT and CDR2 FQNNGV.

V and J are TRBV5-1 and TRBJ1-3; no reliable D call. Germline CDR1 SGHRS, CDR2 YFSETQ. The CDR3 is 16 residues long. V was cut by 4 bases and J by 0 bases, with 14 bases left in between. The CDR3 protein is CASSINMVSSGNTIYF. The CDR3, as DNA: TGCGCCAGCAGCATAAACATGGTGAGCTCTGGAAACACCATATATTTT.

V usage is TRBV11-2 and J usage is TRBJ2-1; 8 positions match TRBD2. Losses at the gene ends were 5 bases for V and 10 bases for J; bases not matched to a gene: 19. The CDR3 consists of 17 residues. Germline V CDR1 and CDR2: SGHAT, FQNNGV. The CDR3 DNA reads TGTGCCAGCAGCCCCCTAGTCGGAGCGGGAGTGGTTCGGGAGCAGTTCTTC. This codes for CASSPLVGAGVVREQFF.

The J gene is TRBJ2-3, the V gene TRBV3-1; D perhaps matches TRBD2 (5 bases). The CDR3 runs to 17 residues. V shed 1 base and J shed 4 bases, with 18 bases lying between them. Germline V lookup: CDR1 LGHDT, CDR2 YNNKEL (reference sequence). The chain's CDR3 is CASSQGWNDGIADTQYF. In DNA form, the CDR3 reads TGTGCCAGCAGCCAAGGGTGGAACGACGGGATTGCAGATACGCAGTATTTT.

This chain joins TRBV9 and TRBJ2-1, with TRBD2 identical over 7 bases. Germline trimming cut 0 bases from V and 7 bases from J; bases unmatched to any gene: 7. The CDR3 totals 15 residues. Germline V gene lookup returns CDR1 SGDLS and CDR2 YYNGEE. The CDR3 spells CASSVAREGQNEQFF. Written as DNA, the CDR3 is TGTGCCAGCAGCGTAGCCAGGGAGGGCCAGAATGAGCAGTTCTTC.